What follows are 10 T cell receptor beta chains derived from one specimen sequenced in a study of human T cells and chemical hapten exposure. Via MiXCR, TCRdb re-called the RACE reads, giving one row per CDR3 protein. The sample records 80,000 to 100,000 distinct CDR3 sequences, 9.6% being singletons. Noted time point: pre-sensitization, week 0. Documented treatment: therapeutic diphenylcyclopropenone sensitization with weekly scalp DPC. The source material was whole blood, sampled in connection with sensitization to the hapten diphenylcyclopropenone (DPC). Receptors were obtained from a woman in her thirties or forties with alopecia areata. Some clones in this sample may be carry-over from other donors' samples.

This clonotype was found many times. The J gene is TRBJ2-5, the V gene TRBV20-1, with 12 nucleotides matching TRBD2. The CDR3 has 14 amino acids. Germline V gives CDR1 DFQATT, CDR2 SNEGSKA (reference sequence). After removal of 3 bases from V and 4 bases from J, the junction contained 3 bases not matched to a gene. CDR3 DNA: TGCAGTGCTAGGACTAGCGGGGGTCGAGAGACCCAGTACTTC. This translates into CSARTSGGRETQYF.

This clonotype has only a few counts. The DNA for the CDR3 is TGTGCCAGCAGCTTGTCTAACTCTGGGGCCAACGTCCTGACTTTC. It translates to CASSLSNSGANVLTF. V usage is TRBV5-4 and J usage is TRBJ2-6; unclear D gene. Germline CDR1 and CDR2: SGHNT and YYREEE (reference sequence). Trimming left V 1 base short and J 0 bases short, with 5 bases between. The CDR3 contains 15 residues.

This clonotype came up many times. The chain is built from TRBV5-1 and TRBJ2-3; 8 positions match TRBD1. The germline V gene encodes CDR1 SGHRS and CDR2 YFSETQ. The CDR3 has 17 amino acids. V lost 3 bases to trimming and J lost 0 bases; unmatched junction nucleotides: 9. The CDR3 loop is CASSSARQGTSTDTQYF. CDR3 nucleotides: TGCGCCAGCAGCTCGGCCCGACAGGGGACCAGCACAGATACGCAGTATTTT. Together with reference TRBV5-1 and TRBJ2-3, the CDR3 gives the full variable domain: KAGVTQTPRYLIKTRGQQVTLSCSPISGHRSVSWYQQTPGQGLQFLFEYFSETQRNKGNFPGRFSGRQFSNSRSEMNVSTLELGDSALYLCASSSARQGTSTDTQYFGPGTRLTVL.

This clonotype was counted ten times or more. The chain has TRBV12-5 and TRBJ2-3; D gene ambiguous. The germline CDR1 and CDR2 sequences are LGHNT and FRNRAP. V lost 4 bases to trimming and J lost 1 base, with 3 bases between them. The CDR3 has 12 residues. CDR3 residues: CASGSRTDTQYF. CDR3 bases: TGTGCTAGTGGTTCTCGCACAGATACGCAGTATTTT.

This clonotype has at least ten counts. The V and J genes are TRBV9 and TRBJ1-2; no firm D call. CDR1 and CDR2 from the germline V gene are SGDLS and YYNGEE. The CDR3 has 14 amino acids. Deletions cut 6 bases from V and 0 bases from J, with 12 bases between. The CDR3 spells CASKRAGSNYGYTF. CDR3 in DNA: TGTGCCAGCAAACGGGCCGGGTCTAACTATGGCTACACCTTC.

This clonotype was seen just once. V is TRBV12-5 and J is TRBJ2-1; TRBD2 is a possible D gene (7 bases). Germline V lookup: CDR1 LGHNT, CDR2 FRNRAP. The CDR3 is 15 amino acids. Trimming removed 2 bases at V and 5 bases at J, with 13 bases between. In DNA, the CDR3 is TGTGCTAGTGGTTTGTGGGGGGGCCCCAACAATGAGCAGTTCTTC. The encoded protein is CASGLWGGPNNEQFF.

This clonotype was seen only a few times. The V gene is TRBV7-2, the J gene TRBJ1-5, with 9 bases lining up with TRBD1. With V trimmed by 4 bases and J by 6 bases, 7 bases remained unmatched. This CDR3 is built from 15 residues. CDR1 SGHTA and CDR2 FQGNSA come from the germline V gene. This CDR3 reads CASSSASTGGQPQHF. CDR3 coding DNA: TGTGCCAGCAGCTCCGCGTCGACAGGGGGTCAGCCCCAGCATTTT.

In its sample, this clonotype was seen many times. The chain combines TRBV18 with TRBJ2-7; 7 bases map to TRBD1. The junction had 7 bases not matched to a gene; V was cut back by 9 bases and J by 2 bases. The CDR3 loop spans 13 amino acids. Germline values: CDR1 KGHSH, CDR2 LQKENI. The chain's CDR3 is CASSRDSTYEQYF. The CDR3 DNA reads TGTGCCAGTTCGAGGGACAGTACCTACGAGCAGTACTTC.

This clonotype turned up a few times. The chain has TRBV10-3 and TRBJ2-7; D might be TRBD1 or TRBD2, each matching 5 bases. CDR3 length: 13 residues. V was pared by 3 bases and J by 1 base, with 7 bases between. Germline V gives CDR1 ENHRY, CDR2 SYGVKD. CDR3 nucleotide sequence: TGTGCCATCAGTGACGGGACGTCCTACGAGCAGTACTTC. Translated: CAISDGTSYEQYF.

This clonotype has a count of ten or more. The chain carries TRBV6-6 and TRBJ2-3; D not resolved. Germline V gives CDR1 MNHNY, CDR2 SVGAGI (reference sequence). This CDR3 is built from 10 residues. Deletions cut 8 bases from V and 4 bases from J, with 4 bases between. The CDR3 protein is CASGPDTQYF. CDR3 bases: TGTGCCAGCGGGCCAGATACGCAGTATTTT.